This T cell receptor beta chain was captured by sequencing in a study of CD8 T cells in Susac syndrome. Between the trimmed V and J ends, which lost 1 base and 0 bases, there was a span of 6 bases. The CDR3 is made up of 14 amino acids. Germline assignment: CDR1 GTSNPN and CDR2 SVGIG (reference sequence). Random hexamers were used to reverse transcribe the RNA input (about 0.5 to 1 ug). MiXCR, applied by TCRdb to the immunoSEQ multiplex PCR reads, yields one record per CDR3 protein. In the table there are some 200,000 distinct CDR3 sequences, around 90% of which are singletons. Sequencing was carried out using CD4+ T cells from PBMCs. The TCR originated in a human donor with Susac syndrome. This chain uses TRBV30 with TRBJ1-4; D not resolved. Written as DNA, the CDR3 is TGTGCCTGGAGTGACAGAGCAACTAATGAAAAACTGTTTTTT. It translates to CAWSDRATNEKLFF.